These T cell receptor beta chains were read from a single sample in a study of blood T cell repertoires in COVID-19. Sequenced by immunoSEQ multiplex PCR; TCRdb stores in-frame clones only, minus some. The repertoire holds about 170,000 clones, with approximately 80% as singletons. The material sequenced was peripheral blood. The source of these receptors is a woman between 65 and 79 years old with COVID-19, enrolled during active disease. CDR3s include the opening cysteine and the closing phenylalanine or tryptophan. The D gene is left open where the match is weak.

length,D,J,V,CDR3,DNA
18,TRBD1,TRBJ1-5,TRBV5-1,CARSRDRSSVVSNQPQHF,TGCGCCAGGAGCCGGGACAGGTCATCCGTAGTCAGCAATCAGCCCCAGCATTTT
15,TRBD1,TRBJ1-6,TRBV3-1/TRBV3-2,CASRRRDRGNSPLHF,TGTGCCAGCAGGCGACGGGACAGGGGTAATTCACCCCTCCACTTT
17,TRBD1,TRBJ1-2,TRBV2,CASSHPRGGTGDKGYTF,TGTGCCAGCAGTCATCCTCGTGGGGGGACAGGGGATAAAGGCTACACCTTC
18,-,TRBJ2-5,TRBV19,CASSSPLGNRLRQETQYF,TGTGCCAGTAGTTCACCCCTCGGGAACAGACTACGACAAGAGACCCAGTACTTC
16,-,TRBJ2-4,TRBV3-1/TRBV3-2,CASSQELQDTKNIQYF,TGTGCCAGCAGCCAAGAGTTGCAGGATACCAAAAACATTCAGTACTTC
17,TRBD2,TRBJ2-3,TRBV7-8,CASSLGIGSGVTDTQYF,TGTGCCAGCAGCTTAGGGATCGGTAGCGGGGTTACAGATACGCAGTATTTT
15,-,TRBJ1-3,TRBV15,CATSRELHSGNTIYF,TGTGCCACCAGCAGAGAACTGCACTCTGGAAACACCATATATTTT
17,-,TRBJ1-2,TRBV18,CASSPPPQGPINYGYTF,TGTGCCAGCTCACCCCCTCCCCAGGGCCCGATTAACTATGGCTACACCTTC
15,-,TRBJ2-1,TRBV5-6,CASSLGQVEGNEQFF,TGTGCCAGCAGCCTTGGACAGGTGGAGGGCAATGAGCAGTTCTTC
16,TRBD1,TRBJ2-3,TRBV7-8,CASSPSWDRVTDTQYF,TGTGCCAGCAGCCCATCCTGGGACAGGGTTACAGATACGCAGTATTTT
18,TRBD2,TRBJ2-3,TRBV11-2,CASSPRTSGAGSTDTQYF,TGTGCCAGCAGCCCTAGGACTAGCGGGGCCGGAAGCACAGATACGCAGTATTTT
10,-,TRBJ2-1,TRBV29-1,CSCFRGAEFF,TGCAGCTGCTTTCGGGGGGCAGAGTTCTTC